This T cell receptor beta chain stems from a study of blood T cell repertoires in COVID-19. About the research overall: The origin of the acute and convalescent COVID-19 samples was the United States, Italy and Spain. PBMCs, B-cell-depleted T cells, or T cells were the source of the cDNA or gDNA that made up the material.

Original data processing: How many nucleated cells were present was estimated from reference gene primer amplification. Profiled with immunoSEQ multiplex PCR; TCRdb holds only in-frame clones, not every one. The V and J calls and clone size come from that table; D and trimming were worked out from the DNA. The table records about 160,000 clones, roughly 86% of them present only once. V dropped 0 bases and J dropped 5 bases, with 13 bases sitting between them. CDR1 and CDR2 from the germline V gene are LGHNA and YSLEER. This CDR3 has 15 residues. This clone came up once. The sequence derives from a man aged 45-65 years with active or convalescent COVID-19. The V and J genes are TRBV4-3 and TRBJ2-5, with a tentative D call TRBD2 (7 bases). The sample taken for sequencing was peripheral blood. The CDR3 is CASSQDWGGRETQYF. CDR3 DNA sequence: TGCGCCAGCAGCCAAGATTGGGGGGGCCGGGAGACCCAGTACTTC.